These 24 T cell receptor beta chains originate from one sample sequenced in a study of response to subunit inactivated influenza vaccine. A single record per CDR3 protein comes from TCRdb applying MiXCR to the RT-PCR reads. Here the sample spans some 570,000 distinct CDR3 sequences, around 10% being singletons. The sample also formed part of further work on T cells expressing NK-cell markers. That study adds: The cDNA for TCR beta came from 5'RACE template switching with UMIs.

Source: PBMCs from blood, taken on the day of vaccination. The receptor set was obtained from a man aged 50-59 years who received an inactivated influenza vaccine.

This clonotype was seen a handful of times. This chain links TRBV7-2 with TRBJ2-7; D not certain. The length of the CDR3 is 13 residues. V lost 3 bases and J lost 7, with 13 bases in between. Per the germline V gene, CDR1 is SGHTA and CDR2 is FQGNSA. CDR3 nucleotides: TGTGCCAGCAGCTTCTCGGGCCCGCGGGAGCAGTACTTC. As protein: CASSFSGPREQYF.

The CDR3 spells CAWSVAGNTEAFF. The CDR3 region has the DNA TGTGCCTGGAGTGTAGCAGGGAACACTGAAGCTTTCTTT. The V call is TRBV30, the J call TRBJ1-1, with D unresolved. This CDR3 has 13 amino acids. The V and J ends lost 0 bases and 1 base respectively, with 6 bases between them. From germline, CDR1 is GTSNPN and CDR2 SVGIG (reference sequence).

The chain recombines TRBV7-2 with TRBJ1-1; D is possibly TRBD1 (6 bases). Germline V lookup: CDR1 SGHTA, CDR2 FQGNSA. This CDR3 region has 15 residues. V lost 1 base, J lost 7 bases, and 16 bases lay in between. The CDR3 loop reads CASSLGPGAEGEAFF. In DNA, the CDR3 is TGTGCCAGCAGCTTAGGCCCAGGGGCTGAGGGTGAAGCTTTCTTT.

This sequence joins TRBV5-1 and TRBJ2-3; 8 nucleotides match TRBD2. The CDR3 length is 13 residues. The J segment lost 4 bases and the V segment lost 7 bases, leaving 5 bases of the junction unmatched. Germline CDR1 is SGHRS and CDR2 is YFSETQ. The chain's CDR3 is CASRVGGADTQYF. For the CDR3, the DNA is TGCGCCAGCCGTGTCGGGGGGGCAGATACGCAGTATTTT.

At least ten counts were recorded for this clonotype. The chain links TRBV28 to TRBJ2-7, with 13 bases matching TRBD2. J was trimmed by 0 bases and V by 5 bases; bases with no gene match: 10. The CDR3 is made up of 18 amino acids. Germline CDR1 MDHEN, CDR2 SYDVKM. DNA of the CDR3: TGTGCCAGCAGTCCCCGAGGACTAGCGGGAGTGGCCTCCTACGAGCAGTACTTC. Its protein product is CASSPRGLAGVASYEQYF.

This chain connects TRBV20-1 to TRBJ2-1, with D possibly being TRBD1 or TRBD2 (5 bases each). Trimming took 5 bases from V and 10 from J, leaving 18 bases between them. CDR3 length: 13 amino acids. Looked up from germline, CDR1 is DFQATT and CDR2 is SNEGSKA (reference sequence). CDR3 sequence (DNA): TGCAGTGCTTCCGGGACCGCTGCAAAAGAGCAGTTCTTC. It is translated as CSASGTAAKEQFF.

On this clonotype: The junction and the germline gene differ at one end; a read error may be behind it. CDR3 nucleotide sequence: TGTGCCATCAGCTTGGGCAGGGGGCTTCGGAACAATCAGCCCCAGCATTTT. Its translation: CAISLGRGLRNNQPQHF. V and J are TRBV5-8 and TRBJ1-5; 8 bases map to TRBD1. Germline CDR1 is SGHTS and CDR2 is YDEGEE. There are 17 residues in the CDR3.

The chain combines TRBV3-1 with TRBJ2-5; 8 bases agree with TRBD1. V shed 4 bases, J shed 3 bases, and the junction held 10 bases outside the gene matches. The CDR3 consists of 16 residues. Germline V gene sequence: CDR1 LGHDT, CDR2 YNNKEL (reference sequence). CDR3 loop: CASSLGWTGIEETQYF. The CDR3 bases are TGTGCCAGCAGCCTCGGGTGGACAGGGATCGAAGAGACCCAGTACTTC.

This rearrangement joins TRBV5-1 to TRBJ2-5; D is unclear. The CDR3 spans 15 residues. Germline V gene sequence: CDR1 SGHRS, CDR2 YFSETQ. Between the trimmed V and J ends, which lost 0 bases and 1 base, there was a span of 10 bases. The CDR3 coding sequence is TGCGCCAGCAGCTTGGACATCAACGTCCAAGAGACCCAGTACTTC. Protein sequence: CASSLDINVQETQYF.

V usage is TRBV14 and J usage is TRBJ2-1, with TRBD2 identical over 9 bases. This CDR3 contains 16 residues. The junction had 8 bases not matched to a gene; V was cut back by 0 bases and J by 8 bases. The germline V gene encodes CDR1 SGHDN and CDR2 FVKESK. CDR3 nucleotides: TGTGCCAGCAGCCAAGATCCACTAGCGGGTAAATATGAGCAGTTCTTC. Protein: CASSQDPLAGKYEQFF.

This clonotype was detected a few times. V gene TRBV7-3 combines with J gene TRBJ2-7; 7 nucleotides align to TRBD2. Germline loops: CDR1 SGHTA, CDR2 FQGTGA. The CDR3 extends over 15 amino acids. With V trimmed by 5 bases and J by 5 bases, 12 bases remained unmatched. The CDR3 bases are TGTGCCAGCAGCCCCCAGGGCGGGAGTAACAACGAGCAGTACTTC. Residues: CASSPQGGSNNEQYF.

This clonotype has a handful of counts. The V gene is TRBV7-2, the J gene TRBJ2-3, with 9 bases fitting TRBD2. Per the germline V gene, CDR1 is SGHTA and CDR2 is FQGNSA. CDR3 size: 14 residues. Losses at the gene ends were 6 bases for V and 6 bases for J; bases not matched to a gene: 7. CDR3 coding DNA: TGTGCCAGCAGGGTAGCGGGGGCCGGGGATACGCAGTATTTT. As protein: CASRVAGAGDTQYF. Using reference TRBV7-2 and TRBJ2-3 for the parts outside the CDR3, the full variable domain is GAGVSQSPSNKVTEKGKDVELRCDPISGHTALYWYRQSLGQGLEFLIYFQGNSAPDKSGLPSDRFSAERTGGSVSTLTIQRTQQEDSAVYLCASRVAGAGDTQYFGPGTRLTVL.

This clonotype was counted a few times. This chain joins TRBV5-1 and TRBJ2-1; TRBD1 matches at 7 bases. The CDR3 spans 15 residues. In germline, CDR1 is SGHRS, CDR2 YFSETQ. The trim removed 3 bases at V and 8 bases at J, leaving 11 bases unmatched. The CDR3 region has the DNA TGCGCCAGCAGCTCCCGGCCAGGGGGTAGGGATGAGCAGTTCTTC. Protein sequence: CASSSRPGGRDEQFF. Drawing the rest from reference TRBV5-1 and TRBJ2-1, the complete variable domain is KAGVTQTPRYLIKTRGQQVTLSCSPISGHRSVSWYQQTPGQGLQFLFEYFSETQRNKGNFPGRFSGRQFSNSRSEMNVSTLELGDSALYLCASSSRPGGRDEQFFGPGTRLTVL.

J is TRBJ2-1 and V is TRBV29-1; 11 bases agree with TRBD2. Germline CDR1 and CDR2: SQVTM and ANQGSEA. This CDR3 comprises 14 residues. J gave up 3 bases and V 7 bases, and 5 bases lay outside the gene matches. The CDR3 DNA is TGCAGCGGCGAGCTAGCGGGAGGCTACAATGAGCAGTTCTTC. Protein product: CSGELAGGYNEQFF.

This clonotype turned up a few times. The chain combines TRBV20-1 with TRBJ2-2; 14 bases fit TRBD2. Losses at the gene ends were 5 bases for V and 7 bases for J; bases not matched to a gene: 6. Germline V lookup: CDR1 DFQATT, CDR2 SNEGSKA (reference sequence). This CDR3 spans 15 amino acids. Written as DNA, the CDR3 is TGCAGTGCTGTGACTAGCGGGGGGGTATACGGGGAGCTGTTTTTT. Its translation: CSAVTSGGVYGELFF.

This clonotype was detected ten times or more. The chain is built from TRBV28 and TRBJ2-3; 9 nucleotides match TRBD2. The CDR3 is made up of 14 amino acids. The junction had 6 bases not matched to a gene; V was cut back by 8 bases and J by 3 bases. The germline V gene has CDR1 MDHEN and CDR2 SYDVKM. The CDR3 is CASPPSGNTDTQYF. Here the CDR3 DNA reads TGTGCCAGCCCCCCTAGCGGGAATACAGATACGCAGTATTTT.

This clonotype has only a few counts. J is TRBJ2-1 and V is TRBV19; 8 bases are shared with TRBD2. V trimming: 1 base; J trimming: 10 bases; junction bases outside the gene matches: 12. This CDR3 region has 16 residues. Germline V gene sequence: CDR1 LNHDA, CDR2 SQIVND (reference sequence). The CDR3 nucleotides read TGTGCCAGTAGTATAGTCGCGGGACTAGGATCGAGGGAGCAGTTCTTC. Translated, it gives CASSIVAGLGSREQFF.

This clonotype has at least ten counts. The chain's CDR3 is CASSPSGSGAEAFF. In nucleotides, the CDR3 is TGTGCCAGCTCACCAAGTGGGAGCGGGGCTGAAGCTTTCTTT. This chain connects TRBV18 to TRBJ1-1; D gene unclear. Germline V CDR1 and CDR2: KGHSH, LQKENI. V was pared by 2 bases and J by 6 bases, with 13 bases between. This CDR3 has 14 residues.

This clonotype has more than one count but fewer than ten. The chain is built from TRBV6-2 or TRBV6-3 and TRBJ2-7; the match to TRBD2 covers 9 bases. V lost 4 bases, J lost 4 bases, and 5 bases stayed unmatched. The CDR3 totals 14 residues. Looked up from germline, CDR1 is MNHEY and CDR2 is SVGEGT. The CDR3 DNA reads as TGTGCCAGCAGTTCGACTAGCGGATTATACGAGCAGTACTTC. Its protein product is CASSSTSGLYEQYF.

This clonotype has a count of ten or more. The V call is TRBV4-2, the J call TRBJ1-5, with D possibly TRBD1 on 5 matching bases. CDR3 length: 17 residues. V was pared by 2 bases and J by 6 bases, with 20 bases between. The germline V gene has CDR1 LGHNA and CDR2 YNFKEQ. The DNA for the CDR3 is TGTGCCAGCAGCCAATCCCCCGGGAGCGGGGGAAGTCAGCCCCAGCATTTT. It yields the protein CASSQSPGSGGSQPQHF.

This clonotype was seen only a few times. The chain is built from TRBV28 and TRBJ2-2, with 8 bases lining up with TRBD2. The junction had 5 bases not matched to a gene; V was cut back by 5 bases and J by 0 bases. In germline, CDR1 is MDHEN, CDR2 SYDVKM. The CDR3 loop spans 16 amino acids. CDR3 DNA: TGTGCCAGCAGTCCGGGGGGGCAAGCGAACACCGGGGAGCTGTTTTTT. It is translated as CASSPGGQANTGELFF.

This clonotype has a handful of counts. This chain uses TRBV18 with TRBJ2-7, with 8 bases lining up with TRBD1. The length of the CDR3 is 16 residues. Unmatched junction bases numbered 7, after V lost 3 bases and J lost 0 bases. From germline, CDR1 is KGHSH and CDR2 LQKENI. The CDR3 reads CASSPRTGLSSYEQYF. In DNA form, the CDR3 reads TGTGCCAGCTCACCCCGGACAGGGCTTAGCTCCTACGAGCAGTACTTC.

This clonotype was picked up a small number of times. The gene calls are TRBV11-2 and TRBJ2-1; maybe TRBD1 (5 bases). The CDR3 spans 19 residues. V lost 0 bases to trimming and J lost 0 bases, with 18 bases between them. CDR1 is SGHAT, CDR2 FQNNGV, per germline. CDR3 sequence reads: CASSLDLSRQFPSYNEQFF. As DNA, the CDR3 is TGTGCCAGCAGCTTAGATCTCTCGCGACAGTTCCCCTCCTACAATGAGCAGTTCTTC. The variable domain in full, completed from reference TRBV11-2 and TRBJ2-1, reads EAGVAQSPRYKIIEKRQSVAFWCNPISGHATLYWYQQILGQGPKLLIQFQNNGVVDDSQLPKDRFSAERLKGVDSTLKIQPAKLEDSAVYLCASSLDLSRQFPSYNEQFFGPGTRLTVL.

The chain carries TRBV27 and TRBJ2-1; TRBD2 matches at 9 bases. The CDR3 spans 14 residues. V shed 2 bases and J 8 bases; nucleotides not matched to a gene: 4. The V gene's germline CDR1 is MNHEY and CDR2 SMNVEV (reference sequence). CDR3 DNA sequence: TGTGCCAGCAGTTTACTAGCGGGAAGTGATGAGCAGTTCTTC. Translating it yields CASSLLAGSDEQFF.